This TCR beta chain was found in a study of OX40 agonist ivuxolimab in advanced cancers. Study overall: Those treated in dose escalation had hepatocellular carcinoma, melanoma, renal cell cancer or head and neck cancer. Averaging about 60 years in age, with a range of roughly 20 to 80, the cohort was about 83% male.

The table came from immunoSEQ multiplex PCR; TCRdb's copy has only in-frame clones and leaves some out. This repertoire shows over 55,000 clones, 77% found once; its top ten account for roughly 6.5%. Points from the study as a whole: With doses of 0.1 to 3.0 mg/kg, CD4+ and CD8+ blood T cells had undergone clonal expansion by week 6. More expanded clones were found, on average, in CD8+ than in CD4+ T cells.

In regard to this clone: What it recognizes is unknown.

CDR3 length: 15 residues. V was cut by 4 bases and J by 0 bases, with 10 bases left in between. From germline, CDR1 is MNHNY and CDR2 SVGAGI (reference sequence). The chain couples TRBV6-6 to TRBJ1-3, with a tentative D call TRBD1 (6 bases). Sequences were derived from CD4+ or CD8+ T cells sorted from blood, sampled in a trial of the OX40 agonist ivuxolimab. The TCR comes from an adult with an advanced solid tumor such as melanoma, head and neck, liver or kidney cancer. This chain's CDR3 is CASSWTANSGNTIYF. The CDR3 bases are TGTGCCAGCAGTTGGACAGCAAACTCTGGAAACACCATATATTTT.